This is a list of T cell receptor beta chains from one sample in a study of blood T cell repertoires in COVID-19. Profiled with immunoSEQ multiplex PCR; TCRdb holds only in-frame clones, not every one. The repertoire consists of under 400,000 clones, with about 89% occurring once and the leading ten covering about 10%. The sample taken for sequencing was peripheral blood. The origin of the receptors is a woman aged 25-40 years with COVID-19, enrolled during active disease. Both conserved end residues are part of each CDR3. A D gene is named only where the DNA matches it firmly. Clone size appears in some rows only: once, few, many, or a class for an expanded clone.

-	TRBV18	TRBJ2-1	-	16	CASSPPSRTAYNEQFF	TGTGCCAGCTCACCACCTTCCAGGACAGCCTACAATGAGCAGTTCTTC
TRBD2	TRBV4-3	TRBJ2-6	-	18	CASSQDTSGRSGANVLTF	TGCGCCAGCAGCCAAGACACTAGCGGGAGGTCTGGGGCCAACGTCCTGACTTTC
-	TRBV7-8	TRBJ2-3	-	11	CASGPTDTQYF	TGTGCCAGCGGCCCAACAGATACGCAGTATTTT
TRBD1	TRBV7-6	TRBJ1-5	-	15	CASSLRQGGNQPQHF	TGTGCCAGCAGCTTAAGACAGGGAGGAAATCAGCCCCAGCATTTT
-	TRBV18	TRBJ1-5	-	15	CASSPPSSVNQPQHF	TGTGCCAGCTCACCACCCTCCTCGGTCAATCAGCCCCAGCATTTT
-	TRBV11-3	TRBJ2-3	-	15	CASSPEMGAVHTQYF	TGTGCCAGCAGCCCTGAAATGGGGGCGGTCCATACGCAGTATTTT
-	TRBV5-1	TRBJ2-7	-	19	CASSLAWGELRPYTYEQYF	TGCGCCAGCAGCTTGGCCTGGGGGGAACTACGCCCGTACACCTACGAGCAGTACTTC
-	TRBV6-5	TRBJ2-2	-	13	CASSLTLAGELFF	TGTGCCAGCAGTCTTACTCTAGCCGGGGAGCTGTTTTTT
-	TRBV5-5	TRBJ2-5	-	13	CASSLDREQTQYF	TGTGCCAGCAGCTTGGACAGGGAACAGACCCAGTACTTC
-	TRBV11-2	TRBJ1-2	-	14	CASSSSGLVSGYTF	TGTGCCAGCAGCTCCTCAGGGTTAGTTAGTGGCTACACCTTC
-	TRBV10-3	TRBJ2-7	-	12	CAILDNSYEQYF	TGTGCCATCTTGGACAACTCCTACGAGCAGTACTTC
-	TRBV7-9	TRBJ2-1	many	12	CASSFGQSRQFF	TGTGCCAGCAGCTTTGGACAGTCGCGGCAGTTCTTC
-	TRBV5-1	TRBJ2-1	-	18	CASSFGPGGTLSYNEQFF	TGCGCCAGCAGCTTTGGCCCAGGGGGGACCCTCTCCTACAATGAGCAGTTCTTC
TRBD2	TRBV7-7	TRBJ2-7	-	15	CASSVTSGAGYEQYF	TGTGCTAGCAGCGTAACTAGCGGGGCGGGCTACGAGCAGTACTTC
TRBD1	TRBV19	TRBJ1-6	-	14	CASRGTANNSPLHF	TGTGCCAGTAGAGGGACAGCAAATAATTCACCCCTCCACTTT
-	TRBV11-3	TRBJ1-2	few	13	CASSFKSGYGYTF	TGTGCCAGCAGCTTCAAGAGCGGGTATGGCTACACCTTC
TRBD1	TRBV18	TRBJ1-4	-	17	CASSPRAGRTGQEKLFF	TGTGCCAGCTCACCCAGAGCGGGTAGGACAGGGCAAGAAAAACTGTTTTTT
TRBD2	TRBV18	TRBJ2-3	-	20	CASSVRRPGLAGEITDTQYF	TGTGCCAGCTCAGTAAGGAGGCCGGGACTAGCGGGAGAAATCACAGATACGCAGTATTTT
-	TRBV5-4	TRBJ1-3	-	13	CASSLDSGNTIYF	TGTGCCAGCAGCTTGGACAGTGGAAACACCATATATTTT
-	TRBV27	TRBJ2-7	-	13	CASSVRAPYEQYF	TGTGCCAGCAGTGTCAGGGCCCCCTACGAGCAGTACTTC
TRBD2	TRBV7-9	TRBJ2-7	-	16	CASSFSSGGSSYEQYF	TGTGCCAGCAGCTTTTCTAGCGGGGGAAGCTCCTACGAGCAGTACTTC
TRBD1	TRBV12-3/TRBV12-4	TRBJ1-5	-	13	CASSRTGNQPQHF	TGTGCCAGCAGCCGGACAGGAAATCAGCCCCAGCATTTT